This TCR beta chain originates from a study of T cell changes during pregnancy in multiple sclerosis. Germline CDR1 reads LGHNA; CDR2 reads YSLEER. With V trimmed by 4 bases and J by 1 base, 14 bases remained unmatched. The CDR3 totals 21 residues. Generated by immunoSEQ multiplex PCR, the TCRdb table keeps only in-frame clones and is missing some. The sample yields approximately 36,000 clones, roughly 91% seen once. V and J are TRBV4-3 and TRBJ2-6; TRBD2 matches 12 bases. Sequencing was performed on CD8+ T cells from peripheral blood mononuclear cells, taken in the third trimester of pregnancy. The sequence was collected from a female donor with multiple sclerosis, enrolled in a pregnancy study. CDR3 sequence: CASSRTFGSLAGGSGANVLTF. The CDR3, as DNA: TGCGCCAGCAGCCGAACTTTCGGGTCACTAGCGGGGGGTTCTGGGGCCAACGTCCTGACTTTC.